This T cell receptor (beta chain) was recorded in a study of CD8 T cells in Susac syndrome. Study-level background: Sequenced Susac syndrome patients included roughly 6 with active disease and eight who were in remission. Blood was drawn from patients with Susac syndrome. At that point, they were therapy-naive, on corticosteroids, or on intravenous immunoglobulin alone.

Overall study findings and caveats: The CD4+ T cell repertoires, which came from Susac syndrome patients, showed no sign of clonal expansion.

Germline CDR1 and CDR2: MNHEY and SVGAGI. The ends lost 0 bases at V and 6 bases at J; junction bases unmatched: 6. The CDR3 totals 15 residues. Points on this clonotype: Its antigen remains unknown.

Random hexamers served to reverse transcribe roughly 0.5 to 1 ug RNA. The amplification used immunoSEQ multiplex PCR on TCR beta CDR3; it spanned 54 Vbeta and 13 Jbeta. Via MiXCR, TCRdb re-called the immunoSEQ multiplex PCR reads, giving one row per CDR3 protein. Among under 80,000 distinct CDR3 sequences listed, 85% to 95% were seen once. Material: CD4+ T cells from PBMCs. The TCR comes from a human donor with Susac syndrome. The chain uses TRBV6-5 and TRBJ2-5, with 8 bases that match TRBD1. The CDR3 bases are TGTGCCAGCAGTTACTCTTCAGGGGGCTCAAAGACCCAGTACTTC. Its protein product is CASSYSSGGSKTQYF.